The entry below describes one TCR beta chain. Its antigen is unidentified. The data were taken from a study of T cells in localized non-small cell lung cancer. General study points: Adjacent lung had a median about 57 of the 100 largest tumor clones. Clonality peaked in uninvolved adjacent lung rather than tumor. Elevated blood T cell density was associated with longer overall survival. Heterogeneity stays possible, as sequencing covered only one tumor region.

CDR1 and CDR2 (germline): MRHNA, SNTAGT. The V end lost 4 bases, the J end lost 0 bases, and 3 bases lay between the germline ends. The CDR3 length is 13 residues. This table comes from immunoSEQ multiplex PCR, and its TCRdb copy is limited to in-frame clones, with some not included. The sample records over 8,500 clones, 70% to 90% being singletons. The TCR originated in a male donor at least 60 years old with stage III lung adenocarcinoma. The rearrangement links TRBV6-4 to TRBJ1-4; D is unclear. The source was peripheral blood, collected before any cancer treatment. The CDR3 DNA follows: TGTGCCAGCAGTGTGTCAACTAATGAAAAACTGTTTTTT. Residues: CASSVSTNEKLFF.